One and the same sample provided the 13 T cell receptor beta chains below, sequenced in a study of shared T cell receptors in the human thymus. Data came from immunoSEQ multiplex PCR; TCRdb stores just in-frame clones and leaves some out. The sample yields 500,000 to 750,000 clones, 88% seen once. These records were also assigned to another study, of human thymus T cells.

The sequenced sample consisted of thymocytes. These receptors were taken from a boy younger than two with a congenital heart defect.

The rearrangement uses TRBV11-2 and TRBJ2-3; 13 bases are a match to TRBD2. Germline V CDR1 and CDR2: SGHAT, FQNNGV. J gave up 7 bases and V 3 bases, and 16 bases lay outside the gene matches. CDR3 length: 19 residues. As DNA, the CDR3 is TGTGCCAGCAGCTTTTCTCTGGGACTAGCGGGGCCGCAACCAAATACGCAGTATTTT. Protein: CASSFSLGLAGPQPNTQYF.

The chain combines TRBV15 with TRBJ1-2; tentative D call: TRBD1 (5 bases). CDR1 and CDR2 from the germline V gene are LNHNV and YYDKDF (reference sequence). With 5 bases removed from V and 3 bases from J, the gap between germline ends came to 16 bases. The CDR3 has 15 residues. The CDR3 nucleotides read TGTGCCACCAGCGCCTACCCCTGGGGCGACTATGGCTACACCTTC. It is translated as CATSAYPWGDYGYTF.

This chain joins TRBV4-1 and TRBJ2-1; 9 bases match TRBD2. Germline CDR1 MGHRA, CDR2 YSYEKL. The CDR3 is made up of 17 amino acids. With V trimmed by 0 bases and J by 4 bases, 7 bases remained unmatched. CDR3 sequence (DNA): TGCGCCAGCAGCCAAGAGATCGGACTAGCGTTTTACAATGAGCAGTTCTTC. It yields the protein CASSQEIGLAFYNEQFF.

The chain has TRBV6-5 and TRBJ2-1; TRBD2 matches at 8 bases. CDR1 MNHEY and CDR2 SVGAGI come from the germline V gene. CDR3 length: 16 residues. Losses at the gene ends were 2 bases for V and 2 bases for J; bases not matched to a gene: 5. This chain's CDR3 is CASSYISGRAYNEQFF. In DNA, the CDR3 is TGTGCCAGCAGTTACATCAGCGGGAGAGCCTACAATGAGCAGTTCTTC.

Remarks on this clone: The germline gene is not matched at one end of the junction; a read error may be the cause. The chain links TRBV2 to TRBJ2-3; 9 nucleotides match TRBD2. The CDR3 totals 15 residues. Germline values: CDR1 SNHLY, CDR2 FYNNEI. This CDR3 is CASSVQGAGGPLYLF. The CDR3, as DNA: TGTGCCAGCAGTGTTCAGGGAGCGGGAGGCCCCCTTTACCTTTTT.

The chain is built from TRBV6-1 and TRBJ2-7; TRBD2 matches at 10 bases. From germline, CDR1 is MNHNS and CDR2 SASEGT. J was trimmed by 6 bases and V by 0 bases; bases with no gene match: 8. This CDR3 contains 16 residues. The CDR3 is CASSEAAASGSGEQYF. CDR3 nucleotides: TGTGCCAGCAGTGAAGCGGCAGCTAGCGGGAGTGGCGAGCAGTACTTC.

V and J are TRBV27 and TRBJ1-1; 8 nucleotides agree with TRBD1. With 5 bases clipped from V and 2 bases from J, the junction kept 10 bases outside the gene matches. The CDR3 covers 16 residues. Looked up from germline, CDR1 is MNHEY and CDR2 is SMNVEV (reference sequence). CDR3 protein: CASSPAGGEQNTEAFF. The CDR3 DNA reads TGTGCCAGCAGTCCGGCAGGGGGCGAGCAAAACACTGAAGCTTTCTTT.

The chain combines TRBV7-8 with TRBJ2-2; perhaps TRBD2 as D (6 bases). The CDR3 sequence is 15 residues long. Germline loops: CDR1 SGHVS, CDR2 FQNEAQ. Trimming took 6 bases from V and 6 from J, leaving 17 bases between them. This chain's CDR3 is CASSHFRERAGELFF. Written as DNA, the CDR3 is TGTGCCAGCAGTCATTTCCGGGAGCGGGCCGGGGAGCTGTTTTTT.

This clone was seen only a few times. The chain joins TRBV4-3 to TRBJ2-2; D unclear. This CDR3 is built from 17 residues. V was clipped by 3 bases and J by 3 bases, with 17 bases between them. Germline CDR1 reads LGHNA; CDR2 reads YSLEER. CDR3 amino acids: CASSQLGLHPDTGELFF. CDR3 nucleotides: TGCGCCAGCAGCCAGCTCGGGTTACACCCGGACACCGGGGAGCTGTTTTTT.

This clone was found once. The chain is built from TRBV10-3 and TRBJ2-7; 8 positions agree with TRBD1. This CDR3 region has 18 residues. Looked up from germline, CDR1 is ENHRY and CDR2 is SYGVKD. J lost 3 bases, V lost 2 bases, and 15 bases had no gene match. The DNA of the CDR3 is TGTGCCATCAGTGAGGGACAGGGTGGAACAAAGGGGTTCTACGAGCAGTACTTC. Its translation is CAISEGQGGTKGFYEQYF.

The gene calls are TRBV10-3 and TRBJ2-1, with a weak D call TRBD2 (6 bases). This CDR3 is built from 16 residues. V lost 0 bases and J lost 4, with 13 bases in between. Germline CDR1 reads ENHRY; CDR2 reads SYGVKD. Here the CDR3 reads CAISESRRDLYNEQFF. CDR3 DNA: TGTGCCATCAGTGAGTCTAGGCGGGACCTATACAATGAGCAGTTCTTC.

This clone occurred once. The chain links TRBV7-8 to TRBJ2-3, with D possibly being TRBD1 (6 bases). This CDR3 has 15 residues. V lost 4 bases, J lost 7 bases, and 18 bases lay in between. CDR1 is SGHVS and CDR2 is FQNEAQ in the germline V gene. The CDR3 reads CASSYPGHRGHTQYF. The CDR3 region has the DNA TGTGCCAGCAGCTACCCGGGACACCGTGGGCATACGCAGTATTTT.

This clone was counted only a few times. This chain joins TRBV16 and TRBJ1-4; D is possibly TRBD1 (5 bases). From germline, CDR1 is KGHSY and CDR2 FQNENV. V was pared by 0 bases and J by 7 bases, with 15 bases between. CDR3 length: 16 amino acids. CDR3 nucleotide sequence: TGTGCCAGCAGCCAATCGGTTCGTCAGGGTGGTGAAAAACTGTTTTTT. Its protein is CASSQSVRQGGEKLFF.